The clone carrying this T cell receptor beta chain appeared a few times. The CDR3 extends over 15 amino acids. V was trimmed by 3 bases and J by 1 base, leaving 13 bases between them. The germline CDR1 and CDR2 sequences are LGHNA and YSLEER. Primers for the PCR totalled 60 Vbeta and 13 Jbeta. Only in-frame clones appear in the TCRdb table, and some are missing; sequencing was by immunoSEQ multiplex PCR. The sample records 150,000 to 200,000 clones, roughly 82% being singletons. The sample comes from a study of cytomegalovirus exposure and HLA in healthy donors. Sequenced material: PBMCs. The chain is built from TRBV4-3 and TRBJ2-7, with D maybe TRBD1 (6 bases). This TCR derives from a man between 35 and 55 years old in good health and CMV-seronegative. CDR3 protein: CASSQDRQASYEQYF. CDR3 sequence (DNA): TGCGCCAGCAGCCAGGATAGACAGGCATCCTACGAGCAGTACTTC.